This TCR beta chain was found in a study of metastatic and nonmetastatic thyroid tumors. In the study overall: Repertoires from malignant and benign thyroid patients were compared across blood and tumor or nodule tissue. General study results and limits: Compared with benign nodules, malignant thyroid tumors were reported to have significantly higher TCR beta diversity in both blood and tumor.

Remarks on this clone: No antigen is known for it.

Germline CDR1 reads MGHRA; CDR2 reads YSYEKL. Trimming cost V 0 bases and J 0 bases; bases outside gene matches: 11. This CDR3 spans 19 amino acids. Authors' data handling: Construction of a distant-metastasis classifier for papillary thyroid cancer relied on CDR3 differences across clinicopathological groups. TCRdb used MiXCR to call clones anew from the PCR reads. These V and J calls originate from TCRdb's pipeline instead of the authors' own analysis. Of around 27,000 clones listed, more than 20% are singletons. None of the patients had undergone any treatment ahead of thyroid surgery. The TCR was taken from a female donor with papillary thyroid cancer or a benign thyroid nodule (not recorded which). Some clones in this sample may be carry-over from other donors' samples. The sample consisted of blood. This chain connects TRBV4-1 to TRBJ2-7, with 10 nucleotides matching TRBD2. As DNA, the CDR3 is TGCGCCAGCAGCCAAGATTGGCAACCCGGACTAGCGGCCTCCTACGAGCAGTACTTC. This gives the protein CASSQDWQPGLAASYEQYF.